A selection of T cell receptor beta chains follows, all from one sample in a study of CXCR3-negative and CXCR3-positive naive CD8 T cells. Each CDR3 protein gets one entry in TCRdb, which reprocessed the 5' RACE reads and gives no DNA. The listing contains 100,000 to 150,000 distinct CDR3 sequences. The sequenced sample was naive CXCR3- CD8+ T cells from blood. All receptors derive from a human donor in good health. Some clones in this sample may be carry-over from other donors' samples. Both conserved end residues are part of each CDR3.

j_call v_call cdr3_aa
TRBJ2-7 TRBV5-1 CASSLGSSREQYF
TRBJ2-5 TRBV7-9 CASSLSNAGLRQETQYF
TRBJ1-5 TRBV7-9 CASSHGFQPQHF
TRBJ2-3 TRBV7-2 CASSLSGGGPDTQYF
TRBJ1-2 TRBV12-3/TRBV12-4 CASSFDRAGGYTF
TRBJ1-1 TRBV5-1 CASSLLRALGTEAFF
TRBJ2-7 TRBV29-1 CSVLLDSYEQYF
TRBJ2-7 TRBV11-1 CASSFPLAGAGGHEQYF
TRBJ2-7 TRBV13 CASSFGSSGGAYEQYF
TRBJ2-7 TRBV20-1 CSARKRGGSYEQYF
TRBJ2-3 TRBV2 CASSELGPTDTQYF
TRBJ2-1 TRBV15 CATSITGLAGGNEQFF
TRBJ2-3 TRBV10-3 CAIRGLAGDTQYF
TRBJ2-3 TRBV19 CASTPGDSTDTQYF
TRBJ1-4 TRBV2 CVSIGDGEKLFF
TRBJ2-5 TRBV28 CASSSGLAGQETQYF
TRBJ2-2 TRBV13 CASSSGAVGTGELFF
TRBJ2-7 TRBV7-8 CASSYSEGGVGEQYF
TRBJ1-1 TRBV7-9 CASSKTGGTTEAFF
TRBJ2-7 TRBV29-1 CSAQQSSYEQYF
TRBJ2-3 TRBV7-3 CASSKFTGGGTDTQYF
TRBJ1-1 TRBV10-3 CAISESPLRGGDTEAFF
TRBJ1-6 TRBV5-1 CASSLLAGGGSPLHF
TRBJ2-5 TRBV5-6 CASRLSGGAETQYF
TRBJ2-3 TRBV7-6 CASSRLAGGQDTQYF
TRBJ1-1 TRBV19 CASDPGGNTEAFF
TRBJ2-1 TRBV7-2 CASSFLALTYNEQFF
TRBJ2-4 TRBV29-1 CSVVGLAEHPKNIQYF
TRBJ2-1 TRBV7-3 CASSSGLGWDEQFF
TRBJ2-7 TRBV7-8 CASSFGLSYEQYF
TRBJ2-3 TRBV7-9 CASSDSGSTDTQYF
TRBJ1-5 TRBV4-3 CASSQDRGIGQPQHF
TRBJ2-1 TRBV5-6 CASSLVTRPLHNEQFF
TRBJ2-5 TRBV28 CASSLLAGVETQYF
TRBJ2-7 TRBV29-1 CSVEPGKGYEQYF
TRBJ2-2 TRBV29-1 CSVEVGIGAGELFF
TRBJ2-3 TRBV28 CASSLFSADTQYF
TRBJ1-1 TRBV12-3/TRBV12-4 CASSTVNTEAFF
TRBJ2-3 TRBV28 CASSPGTGVSDTQYF
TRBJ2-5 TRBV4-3 CASSKGLSQWETQYF
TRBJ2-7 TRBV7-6 CASSKDRGYYEQYF
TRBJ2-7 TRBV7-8 CASSPPGLVYEQYF
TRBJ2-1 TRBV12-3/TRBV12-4 CASSLRSGTKFNEQFF
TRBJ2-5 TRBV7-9 CASSLVEQETQYF
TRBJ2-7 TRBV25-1 CASSVTSGAPLEQYF
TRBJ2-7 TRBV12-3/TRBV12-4 CASSSDRGVYEQYF
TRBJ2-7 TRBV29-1 CSVQGSAYEQYF
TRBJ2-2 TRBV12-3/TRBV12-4 CASSFLQGNTGELFF
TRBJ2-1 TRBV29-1 CSVEDGGGSSYNEQFF
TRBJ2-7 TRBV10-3 CAIMGTGNYEQYF